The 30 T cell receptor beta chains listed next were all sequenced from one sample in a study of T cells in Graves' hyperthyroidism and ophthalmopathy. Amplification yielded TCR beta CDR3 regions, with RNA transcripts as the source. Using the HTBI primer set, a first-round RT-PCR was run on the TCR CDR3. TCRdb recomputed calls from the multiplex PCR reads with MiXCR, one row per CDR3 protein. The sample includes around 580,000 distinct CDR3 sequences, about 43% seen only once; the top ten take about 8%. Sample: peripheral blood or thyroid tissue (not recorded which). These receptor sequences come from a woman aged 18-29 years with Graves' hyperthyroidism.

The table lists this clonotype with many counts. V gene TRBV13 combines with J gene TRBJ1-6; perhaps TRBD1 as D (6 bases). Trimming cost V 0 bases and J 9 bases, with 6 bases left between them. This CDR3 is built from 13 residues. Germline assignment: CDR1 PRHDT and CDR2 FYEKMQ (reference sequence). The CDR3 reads CASSLGGASPLHF. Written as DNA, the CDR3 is TGTGCCAGCAGCTTAGGGGGGGCTTCACCCCTCCACTTT.

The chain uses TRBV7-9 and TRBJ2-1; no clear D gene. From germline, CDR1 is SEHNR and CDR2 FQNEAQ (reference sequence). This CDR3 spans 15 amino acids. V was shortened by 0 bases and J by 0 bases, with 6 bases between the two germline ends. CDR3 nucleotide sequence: TGTGCCAGCAGCTTAGCACGGAACTCCTACAATGAGCAGTTCTTC. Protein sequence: CASSLARNSYNEQFF.

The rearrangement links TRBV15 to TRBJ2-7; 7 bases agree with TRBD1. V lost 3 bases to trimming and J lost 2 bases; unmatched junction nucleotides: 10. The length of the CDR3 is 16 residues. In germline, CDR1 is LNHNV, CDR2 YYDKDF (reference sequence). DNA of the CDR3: TGTGCCACCAGCAGGGAACCGGGACAGCCCACCTACGAGCAGTACTTC. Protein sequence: CATSREPGQPTYEQYF.

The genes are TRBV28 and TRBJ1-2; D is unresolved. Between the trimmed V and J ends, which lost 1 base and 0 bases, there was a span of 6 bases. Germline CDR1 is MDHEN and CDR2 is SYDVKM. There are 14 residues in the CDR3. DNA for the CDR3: TGTGCCAGCAGTTTATCGCAGTCTAACTATGGCTACACCTTC. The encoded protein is CASSLSQSNYGYTF.

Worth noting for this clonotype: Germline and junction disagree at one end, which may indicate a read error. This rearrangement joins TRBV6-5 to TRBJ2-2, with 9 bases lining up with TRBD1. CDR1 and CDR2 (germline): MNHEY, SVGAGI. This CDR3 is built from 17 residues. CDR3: CASFPPPGQGNTGGLFF. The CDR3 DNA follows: TGTGCCAGCTTCCCTCCGCCGGGACAGGGTAACACCGGGGGGCTGTTTTTT.

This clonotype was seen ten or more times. The CDR3 DNA follows: TGCAGCGTTGAATGGGGGAACTATGGCTACACCTTC. It yields the protein CSVEWGNYGYTF. The V gene is TRBV29-1, the J gene TRBJ1-2, with D possibly being TRBD1 (5 bases). CDR1 is SQVTM and CDR2 is ANQGSEA in the germline V gene. With 2 bases removed from V and 2 bases from J, the gap between germline ends came to 6 bases. The CDR3 is 12 amino acids.

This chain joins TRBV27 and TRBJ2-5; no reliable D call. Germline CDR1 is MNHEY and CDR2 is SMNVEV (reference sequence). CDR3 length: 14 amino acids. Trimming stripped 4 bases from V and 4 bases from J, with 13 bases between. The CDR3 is CASSSPRSGETQYF. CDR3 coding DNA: TGTGCCAGCAGTTCCCCCAGGTCAGGAGAGACCCAGTACTTC.

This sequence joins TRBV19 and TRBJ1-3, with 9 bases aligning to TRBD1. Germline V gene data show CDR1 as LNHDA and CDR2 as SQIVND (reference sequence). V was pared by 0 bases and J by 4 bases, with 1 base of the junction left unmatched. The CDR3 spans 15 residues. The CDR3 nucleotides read TGTGCCAGTAGTATAGATGGACAGGGGGGAAACACCATATATTTT. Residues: CASSIDGQGGNTIYF.

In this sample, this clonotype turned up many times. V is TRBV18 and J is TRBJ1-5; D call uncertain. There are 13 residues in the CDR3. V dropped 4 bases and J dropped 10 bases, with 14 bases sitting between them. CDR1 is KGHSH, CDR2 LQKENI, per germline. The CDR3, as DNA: TGTGCCAGCTCACTCACGAGGAACGGACCCCAGCATTTT. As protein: CASSLTRNGPQHF.

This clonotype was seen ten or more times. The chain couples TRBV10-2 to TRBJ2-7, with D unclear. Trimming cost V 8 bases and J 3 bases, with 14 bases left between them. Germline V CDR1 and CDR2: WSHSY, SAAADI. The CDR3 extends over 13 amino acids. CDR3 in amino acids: CASAAQSHYEQYF. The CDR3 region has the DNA TGCGCCAGCGCGGCACAGTCCCACTACGAGCAGTACTTC.

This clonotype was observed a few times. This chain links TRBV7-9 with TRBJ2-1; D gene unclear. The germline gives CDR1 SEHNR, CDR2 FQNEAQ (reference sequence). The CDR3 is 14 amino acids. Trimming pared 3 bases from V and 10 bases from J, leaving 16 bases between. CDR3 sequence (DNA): TGTGCCAGCAGCTTGGGCTCCCGAGGTTTCGAGCAGTTCTTC. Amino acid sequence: CASSLGSRGFEQFF.

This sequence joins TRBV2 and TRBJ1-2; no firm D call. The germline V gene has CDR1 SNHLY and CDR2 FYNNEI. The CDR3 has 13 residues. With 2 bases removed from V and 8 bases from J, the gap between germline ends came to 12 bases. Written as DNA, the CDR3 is TGTGCCAGCAGTGAACTAGCGGGAGAAGGCTACACCTTC. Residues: CASSELAGEGYTF.

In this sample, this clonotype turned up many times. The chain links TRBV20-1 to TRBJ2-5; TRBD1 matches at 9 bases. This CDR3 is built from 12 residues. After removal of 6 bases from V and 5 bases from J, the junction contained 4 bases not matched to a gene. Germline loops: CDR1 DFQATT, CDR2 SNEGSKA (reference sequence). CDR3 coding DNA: TGCAGTGCAGACAGGGGGGGCGAGACCCAGTACTTC. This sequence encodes CSADRGGETQYF.

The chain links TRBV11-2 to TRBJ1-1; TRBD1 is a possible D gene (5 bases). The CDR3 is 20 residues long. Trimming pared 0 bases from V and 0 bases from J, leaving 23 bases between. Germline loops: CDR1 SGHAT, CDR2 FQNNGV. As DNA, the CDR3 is TGTGCCAGCAGCTTAGAGGGCCGACAGCGACAACCAGACATGAACACTGAAGCTTTCTTT. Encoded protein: CASSLEGRQRQPDMNTEAFF.

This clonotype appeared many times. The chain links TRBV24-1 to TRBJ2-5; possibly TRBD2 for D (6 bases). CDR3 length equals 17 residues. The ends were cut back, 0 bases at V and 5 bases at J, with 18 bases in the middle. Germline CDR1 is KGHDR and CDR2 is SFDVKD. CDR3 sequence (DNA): TGTGCCACCAGTGATTTGGTGGCGGGGTCCGTGCGTGAGACCCAGTACTTC. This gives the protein CATSDLVAGSVRETQYF.

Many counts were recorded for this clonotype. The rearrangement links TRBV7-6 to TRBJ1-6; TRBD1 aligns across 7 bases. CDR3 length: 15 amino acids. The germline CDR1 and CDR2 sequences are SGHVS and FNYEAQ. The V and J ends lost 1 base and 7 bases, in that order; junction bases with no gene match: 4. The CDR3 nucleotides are TGTGCCAGCAGCTTAGTACCGGGACAGAATTCACCCCTCCACTTT. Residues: CASSLVPGQNSPLHF.

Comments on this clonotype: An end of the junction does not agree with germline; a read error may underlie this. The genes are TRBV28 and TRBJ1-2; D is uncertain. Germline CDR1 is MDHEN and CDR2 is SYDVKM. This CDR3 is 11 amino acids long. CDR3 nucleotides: TGTGCCAGCAGTTTAAACTATGACTACACCTTC. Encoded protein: CASSLNYDYTF.

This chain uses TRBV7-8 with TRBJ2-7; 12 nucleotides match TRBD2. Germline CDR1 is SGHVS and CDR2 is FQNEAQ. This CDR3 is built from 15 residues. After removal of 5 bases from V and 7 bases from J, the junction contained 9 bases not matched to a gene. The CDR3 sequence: CASSTRLAGVSEQYF. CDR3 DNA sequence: TGTGCCAGCAGCACCAGACTAGCGGGAGTCTCTGAGCAGTACTTC.

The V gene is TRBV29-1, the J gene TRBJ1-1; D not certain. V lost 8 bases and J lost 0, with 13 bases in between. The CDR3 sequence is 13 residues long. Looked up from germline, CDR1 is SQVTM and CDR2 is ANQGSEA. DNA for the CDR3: TGCAGCTTATACACAATCATGAACACTGAAGCTTTCTTT. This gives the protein CSLYTIMNTEAFF.

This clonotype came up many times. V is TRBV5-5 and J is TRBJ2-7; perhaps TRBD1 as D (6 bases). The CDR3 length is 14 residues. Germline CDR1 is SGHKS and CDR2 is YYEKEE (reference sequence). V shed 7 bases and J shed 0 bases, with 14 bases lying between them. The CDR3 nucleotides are TGTGCCAGCTTTGACAGGAGTACCTCCTACGAGCAGTACTTC. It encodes CASFDRSTSYEQYF. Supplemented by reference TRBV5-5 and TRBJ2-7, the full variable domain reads DAGVTQSPTHLIKTRGQQVTLRCSPISGHKSVSWYQQVLGQGPQFIFQYYEKEERGRGNFPDRFSARQFPNYSSELNVNALLLGDSALYLCASFDRSTSYEQYFGPGTRLTVT.

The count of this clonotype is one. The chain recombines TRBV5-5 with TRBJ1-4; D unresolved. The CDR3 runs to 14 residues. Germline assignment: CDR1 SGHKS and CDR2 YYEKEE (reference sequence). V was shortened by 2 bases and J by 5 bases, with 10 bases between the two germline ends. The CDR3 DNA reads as TGTGCCAGCAGCTTAGCGCAGTCGAATGAAAAACTGTTTTTT. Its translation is CASSLAQSNEKLFF.

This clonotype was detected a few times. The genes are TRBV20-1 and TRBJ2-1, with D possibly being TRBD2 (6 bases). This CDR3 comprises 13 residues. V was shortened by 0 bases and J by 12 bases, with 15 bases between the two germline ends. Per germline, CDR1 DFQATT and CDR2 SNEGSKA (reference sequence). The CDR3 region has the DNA TGCAGTGCTAGAGATCTCGAGGGGACTTGGCAGTTCTTC. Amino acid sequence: CSARDLEGTWQFF.

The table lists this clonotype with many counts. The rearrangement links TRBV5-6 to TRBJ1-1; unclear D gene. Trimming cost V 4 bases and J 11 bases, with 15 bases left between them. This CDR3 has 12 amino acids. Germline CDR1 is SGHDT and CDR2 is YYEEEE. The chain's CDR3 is CASSLVSVEAFF. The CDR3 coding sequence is TGTGCCAGCAGCCTAGTCTCAGTCGAGGCTTTCTTT.

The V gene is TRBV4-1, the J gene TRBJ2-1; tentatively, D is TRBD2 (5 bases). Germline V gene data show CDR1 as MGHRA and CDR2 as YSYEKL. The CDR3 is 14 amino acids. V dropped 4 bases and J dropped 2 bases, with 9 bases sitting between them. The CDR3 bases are TGCGCCAGCAGCCTCGAGAGGGCCTACAATGAGCAGTTCTTC. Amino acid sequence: CASSLERAYNEQFF.

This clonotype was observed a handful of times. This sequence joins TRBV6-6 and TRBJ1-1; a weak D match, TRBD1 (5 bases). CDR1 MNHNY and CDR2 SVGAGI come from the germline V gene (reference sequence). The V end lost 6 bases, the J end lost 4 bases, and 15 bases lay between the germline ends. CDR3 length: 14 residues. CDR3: CASRPPAGVTEAFF. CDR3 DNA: TGTGCCAGCAGACCCCCGGCGGGGGTCACTGAAGCTTTCTTT.

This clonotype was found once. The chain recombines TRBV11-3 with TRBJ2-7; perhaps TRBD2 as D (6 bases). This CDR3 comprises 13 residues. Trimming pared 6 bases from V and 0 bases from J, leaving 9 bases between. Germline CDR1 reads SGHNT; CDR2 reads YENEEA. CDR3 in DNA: TGTGCCAGCAGGCCGCGGGACTCCTACGAGCAGTACTTC. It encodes CASRPRDSYEQYF. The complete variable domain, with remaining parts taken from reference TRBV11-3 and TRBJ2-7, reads EAGVVQSPRYKIIEKKQPVAFWCNPISGHNTLYWYLQNLGQGPELLIRYENEEAVDDSQLPKDRFSAERLKGVDSTLKIQPAELGDSAVYLCASRPRDSYEQYFGPGTRLTVT.

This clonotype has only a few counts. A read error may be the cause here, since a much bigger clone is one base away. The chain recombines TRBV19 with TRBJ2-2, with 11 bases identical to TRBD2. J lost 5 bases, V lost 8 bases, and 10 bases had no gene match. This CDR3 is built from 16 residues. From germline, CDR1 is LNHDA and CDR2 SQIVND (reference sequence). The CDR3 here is CASGTLAGGPTGELFF. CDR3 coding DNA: TGTGCCAGTGGAACATTAGCGGGAGGGCCGACCGGGGAGCTGTTTTTT.

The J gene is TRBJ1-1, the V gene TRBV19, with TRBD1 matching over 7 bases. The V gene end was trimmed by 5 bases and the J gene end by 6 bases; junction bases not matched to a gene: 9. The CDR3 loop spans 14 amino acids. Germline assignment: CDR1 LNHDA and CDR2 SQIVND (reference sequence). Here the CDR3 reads CASSVRQGIPEAFF. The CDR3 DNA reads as TGTGCCAGTAGTGTTCGACAGGGTATTCCTGAAGCTTTCTTT.

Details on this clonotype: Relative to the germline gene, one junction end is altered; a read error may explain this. The CDR3 DNA reads TGTGCCAGTATGGGAGGGGTGAACACTGAAGCTCTCTTC. Its translation: CASMGGVNTEALF. The chain recombines TRBV19 with TRBJ1-1; tentative D call: TRBD1 (5 bases). The CDR3 contains 13 residues. CDR1 and CDR2 from the germline V gene are LNHDA and SQIVND (reference sequence). The variable domain in full, with the rest retrieved from reference TRBV19 and TRBJ1-1, is DGGITQSPKYLFRKEGQNVTLSCEQNLNHDAMYWYRQDPGQGLRLIYYSQIVNDFQKGDIAEGYSVSREKKESFPLTVTSAQKNPTAFYLCASMGGVNTEALFGQGTRLTVV.

The CDR3 coding sequence is TGTGCCAGCAGCGCCGGCCCGACTAGCGGGAGGGGTGCTGGCGCAGATACGCAGTATTTT. As protein: CASSAGPTSGRGAGADTQYF. V and J are TRBV9 and TRBJ2-3; 14 nucleotides agree with TRBD2. Germline CDR1 reads SGDLS; CDR2 reads YYNGEE. Unmatched junction bases numbered 16, after V lost 3 bases and J lost 4 bases. The CDR3 is 20 amino acids.